This T cell receptor beta chain was profiled in a study of shared clonotypes between healthy human individuals. In the source study's methods: Filtering was not the same, since immunoSEQ gave junction-only sequences without quality scores. Repertoires were generated with immunoSEQ multiplex PCR, while TCRdb's copy carries only in-frame clones and drops some. V and J calls and clone size are given by that table; D and trimming were obtained from the DNA. The profile shows approximately 980,000 clones, 76% of them singletons. Germline V CDR1 and CDR2: MNHNS, SASEGT. CDR3 length equals 13 residues. Trimming cost V 6 bases and J 4 bases, with 12 bases left between them.

Sequenced material: memory CD4+ T cells sorted from blood. Subset in this sample: CD45RA-negative fraction. The rearrangement uses TRBV6-1 and TRBJ2-5, with D possibly TRBD2 on 7 matching bases. The receptor comes from a man in his late teens or twenties in good health. CDR3 residues: CASRLGGRETQYF. The DNA of the CDR3 is TGTGCCAGCAGGCTGGGGGGGCGAGAGACCCAGTACTTC.